The rows below give T cell receptor beta chains drawn from one sample of a study of blood T cells in healthy people across ages. From the 5' RACE reads, TCRdb called clonotypes with MiXCR, one entry per CDR3 protein. This table holds approximately 800,000 distinct CDR3 sequences, roughly 50% found once. Input material: blood. All receptors derive from a middle-aged man in good health. The CDR3 runs from the conserved cysteine through the conserved F or W. Each record gives: J gene, D gene, V gene, clone size, CDR3 DNA, CDR3 protein. D genes are given only for firm matches. Clone sizes are given selectively: once, few, many, or a class where the clone is expanded.

J: TRBJ2-5; D: .; V: TRBV5-1; size: once; DNA: TGCGCCAGCAGCTTTAACGGGGGAGGTACGGAGACCCAGTACTTC; CDR3: CASSFNGGGTETQYF
J: TRBJ2-4; D: .; V: TRBV12-3/TRBV12-4; size: few; DNA: TGTGCCAGCAGCCGTACACAGGGAGACAAAAACATTCAGTACTTC; CDR3: CASSRTQGDKNIQYF
J: TRBJ1-5; D: .; V: TRBV20-1; size: once; DNA: TGCAGTGCCCACGGGGGGAGCAATCAGCCCCAGCATTTT; CDR3: CSAHGGSNQPQHF
J: TRBJ1-6; D: .; V: TRBV4-2; size: .; DNA: TGTGCCAGCAGCCAAGAGGCATTAGGGGGGAATTCACCCCCCCACTTT; CDR3: CASSQEALGGNSPPHF
J: TRBJ2-1; D: TRBD2; V: TRBV11-2; size: once; DNA: TGTGCCAGCAGCTTAGTTAGCGGGGGGGCGGTGGGGGAGCAGTTCTTC; CDR3: CASSLVSGGAVGEQFF
J: TRBJ1-2; D: TRBD1; V: TRBV20-1; size: few; DNA: TGCAGTGCCAAGAGAGGGACAGGGGACTATGGCTACACCTTC; CDR3: CSAKRGTGDYGYTF
J: TRBJ2-3; D: .; V: TRBV25-1; size: .; DNA: TGTGCCAGCAGGCGCGTCGGGGAGCCCACAGATACGCAGTATTTT; CDR3: CASRRVGEPTDTQYF
J: TRBJ1-2; D: .; V: TRBV29-1; size: .; DNA: TGCAGCGTTGACTTGTCGGGACGGAGGTATGGCTACACCTTC; CDR3: CSVDLSGRRYGYTF
J: TRBJ2-3; D: TRBD1; V: TRBV4-1; size: few; DNA: TGCGCCAGCAGCCAGCCCCGAGGGGGCGCCTCAGATACGCAGTATTTT; CDR3: CASSQPRGGASDTQYF
J: TRBJ2-7; D: TRBD2; V: TRBV4-2; size: many; DNA: TGTGCCAGCAGCCAAGGGGCTAGCGGACCATACGAGCAGTACTTC; CDR3: CASSQGASGPYEQYF
J: TRBJ2-5; D: TRBD2; V: TRBV9; size: few; DNA: TGTGCCAGCAGCGTCGCGGGGGGAGGCGAGACCCAGTACTTC; CDR3: CASSVAGGGETQYF
J: TRBJ2-7; D: .; V: TRBV28; size: .; DNA: TGTGCCAGCAGTATCTACCAAGGCCCACGCGAAGAGCAGTACTTC; CDR3: CASSIYQGPREEQYF
J: TRBJ2-5; D: .; V: TRBV20-1; size: .; DNA: TGCAGTGCTAGGGCGGGGACACAGGGGGAGACCCAGTACTTC; CDR3: CSARAGTQGETQYF
J: TRBJ2-3; D: .; V: TRBV2; size: few; DNA: TGTGCCAGCAGCGCCAAACTCCGAGACAGGCAGTATTTT; CDR3: CASSAKLRDRQYF
J: TRBJ2-1; D: TRBD1; V: TRBV10-3; size: .; DNA: TGTGCTCTGGGGACAGGGGGCGCCAGCGGTACCTACAATGAGCAGTTCTTC; CDR3: CALGTGGASGTYNEQFF
J: TRBJ2-1; D: TRBD2; V: TRBV27; size: few; DNA: TGTGCCAGCAGTTTGCTAGCGGGGGTGTCCTACAATGAGCAGTTCTTC; CDR3: CASSLLAGVSYNEQFF
J: TRBJ2-7; D: .; V: TRBV28; size: .; DNA: TGTGCCAGCAACCGGGACCGCCTCTACGAGCAGTACTTC; CDR3: CASNRDRLYEQYF
J: TRBJ1-6; D: .; V: TRBV27; size: few; DNA: TGTGCCAGCACCAATAATAATTCACCCCTCCACTTT; CDR3: CASTNNNSPLHF
J: TRBJ2-5; D: .; V: TRBV28; size: .; DNA: TGTGCCAGCAGTTTAGTTCGGAGGGGAGAGACCCAGTACTTC; CDR3: CASSLVRRGETQYF
J: TRBJ2-5; D: .; V: TRBV6-2/TRBV6-3; size: .; DNA: TGTGCCAGCAGTTACGGGGTCCGTTCCACCAATGAGCAGTACTTC; CDR3: CASSYGVRSTNEQYF
J: TRBJ1-2; D: .; V: TRBV27; size: .; DNA: TGTGCCAGCGGGGGACATCTAGAAGGCTATGGCTACACCTTC; CDR3: CASGGHLEGYGYTF
J: TRBJ2-1; D: .; V: TRBV9; size: .; DNA: TGTGCCAGCAGCGCAAAGGGGGGCGGATCGAGCTCCTACAATGAGCAGTTCTTC; CDR3: CASSAKGGGSSSYNEQFF
J: TRBJ2-7; D: .; V: TRBV10-3; size: .; DNA: TGTGCCATCAGACGAGATTTGGGGGGCGAGCAGTACTTC; CDR3: CAIRRDLGGEQYF
J: TRBJ2-5; D: .; V: TRBV4-3; size: few; DNA: TGCGCCAGCAGCCAAGCGGTGACAGAGACCCAGTACTTC; CDR3: CASSQAVTETQYF
J: TRBJ2-3; D: .; V: TRBV29-1; size: few; DNA: TGCAGCGTCCGGGACACCTCTAGCACAGATACGCAGTATTTT; CDR3: CSVRDTSSTDTQYF
J: TRBJ1-1; D: TRBD1; V: TRBV6-6; size: .; DNA: TGTGCCAGCAGTCCCGGGACAGGACCACATAACACTGAAGCTTTCTTT; CDR3: CASSPGTGPHNTEAFF
J: TRBJ2-1; D: .; V: TRBV12-3/TRBV12-4; size: few; DNA: TGTGCCAGCAGTTTAGGTGGATACTCCTACAATGAGCAGTTCTTC; CDR3: CASSLGGYSYNEQFF
J: TRBJ2-1; D: .; V: TRBV7-2; size: few; DNA: TGTGCCAGCACCCCAGTTAGGGGCGCTGGAAATGAGCAGTTCTTC; CDR3: CASTPVRGAGNEQFF
J: TRBJ2-7; D: .; V: TRBV7-2; size: .; DNA: TGTGCCAGCAGCCAAACCGGACTACTCACCTACGAGCAGTACTTC; CDR3: CASSQTGLLTYEQYF
J: TRBJ2-1; D: .; V: TRBV20-1; size: once; DNA: TGCAGTGCCAGGGGTGGGTATGAGCAGTTCTTC; CDR3: CSARGGYEQFF
J: TRBJ2-5; D: .; V: TRBV9; size: .; DNA: TGTGCCAGCAGCGTAGAGGGGACCCGTATTACGACCCAGTACTTC; CDR3: CASSVEGTRITTQYF
J: TRBJ2-4; D: TRBD2; V: TRBV20-1; size: .; DNA: TGCAGTGCTCTTAGCGGGGGGGCAGGGGACATTCAGTACTTC; CDR3: CSALSGGAGDIQYF
J: TRBJ2-5; D: TRBD2; V: TRBV27; size: .; DNA: TGTGCCAGCAGTTCTTATAGCGGGGGCCGGGGAGAGACCCAGTACTTC; CDR3: CASSSYSGGRGETQYF